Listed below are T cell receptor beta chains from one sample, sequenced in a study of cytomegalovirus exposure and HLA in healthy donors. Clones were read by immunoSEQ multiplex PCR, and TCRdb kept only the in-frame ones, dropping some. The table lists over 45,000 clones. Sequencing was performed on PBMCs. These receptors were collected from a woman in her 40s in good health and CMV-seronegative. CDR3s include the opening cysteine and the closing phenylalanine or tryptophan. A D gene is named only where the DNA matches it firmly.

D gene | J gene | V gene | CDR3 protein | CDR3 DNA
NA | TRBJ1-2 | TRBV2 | CASRRDTNYGYTF | TGTGCCAGCAGAAGGGACACGAACTATGGCTACACCTTC
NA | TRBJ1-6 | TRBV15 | CATSRQGSSPLHF | TGTGCCACCAGCAGACAGGGTAGTTCACCCCTCCACTTT
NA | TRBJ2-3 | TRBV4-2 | CASSRTGTDTQYF | TGTGCCAGCAGTCGTACAGGGACAGATACGCAGTATTTT
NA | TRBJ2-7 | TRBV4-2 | CASSQDSAIGGYEQYF | TGTGCCAGCAGCCAAGATTCAGCCATCGGGGGCTACGAGCAGTACTTC
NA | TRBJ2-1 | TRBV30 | CAWSVGTRGGFAVVF | TGTGCCTGGAGTGTAGGGACGCGTGGGGGCTTCGCAGTAGTCTTC
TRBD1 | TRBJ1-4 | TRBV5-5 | CASSLNQGARKLFF | TGTGCCAGCAGCTTGAACCAGGGGGCGAGGAAACTGTTTTTT
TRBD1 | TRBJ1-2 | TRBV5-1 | CASSWGGQGQGYTF | TGCGCCAGCAGCTGGGGTGGACAGGGTCAAGGCTACACCTTC
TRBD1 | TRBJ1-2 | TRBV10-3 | CAISARQGAYGYTF | TGTGCCATCAGTGCCCGACAGGGGGCATATGGCTACACCTTC
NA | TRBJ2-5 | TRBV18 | CASSPLEWEEATQYF | TGTGCCAGCTCACCCCTCGAGTGGGAGGAGGCGACCCAGTACTTC
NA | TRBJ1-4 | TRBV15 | CATSRVAALGEKLFF | TGTGCCACCAGCAGAGTAGCGGCCTTAGGGGAAAAACTGTTTTTT
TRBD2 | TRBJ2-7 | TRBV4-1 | CASSHMLGAGVTSYEQYF | TGCGCCAGCAGCCATATGCTGGGAGCGGGGGTAACCTCCTACGAGCAGTACTTC
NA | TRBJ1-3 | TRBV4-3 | CASSQVRSSGNNIYF | TGCGCCAGCAGCCAAGTAAGGAGCTCTGGAAACAACATATATTTT
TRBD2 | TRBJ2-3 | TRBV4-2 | CASSQATSGGGTDTQYF | TGTGCCAGCAGCCAAGCGACTAGCGGGGGGGGCACAGATACGCAGTATTTT
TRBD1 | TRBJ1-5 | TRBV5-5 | CASSRQGGNQPQHF | TGTGCCAGCAGCCGACAGGGAGGCAATCAGCCCCAGCATTTT
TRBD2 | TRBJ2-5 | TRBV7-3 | CASSTGLAGGWETQYF | TGTGCCAGCAGCACGGGACTAGCGGGAGGATGGGAGACCCAGTACTTC
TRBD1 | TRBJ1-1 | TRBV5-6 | CASSLGQGSTEAFF | TGTGCCAGCAGCTTGGGACAGGGGAGCACTGAAGCTTTCTTT
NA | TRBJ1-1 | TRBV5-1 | CASSQRQGWGTEAFF | TGCGCCAGCAGCCAACGCCAGGGCTGGGGCACTGAAGCTTTCTTT
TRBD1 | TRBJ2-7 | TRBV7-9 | CASSPWDRLLEQYF | TGTGCCAGCAGCCCCTGGGACAGGCTTTTGGAGCAGTACTTC
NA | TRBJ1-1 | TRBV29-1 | CSVGGREVTEAFF | TGCAGCGTTGGGGGCAGGGAGGTCACTGAAGCTTTCTTT
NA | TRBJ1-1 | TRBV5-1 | CASSPDRANTEAFF | TGCGCCAGCAGCCCGGACAGAGCGAACACTGAAGCTTTCTTT
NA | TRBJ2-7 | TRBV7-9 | CASSLVWVGRIRSEQYF | TGTGCCAGCAGCTTAGTGTGGGTCGGCAGGATCCGGTCCGAGCAGTACTTC
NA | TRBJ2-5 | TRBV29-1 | CSVVPGQETQYF | TGCAGCGTTGTGCCAGGACAAGAGACCCAGTACTTC
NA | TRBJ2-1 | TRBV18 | CASSPEPSSYNEQFF | TGTGCCAGCTCACCAGAGCCGAGCTCCTACAATGAGCAGTTCTTC
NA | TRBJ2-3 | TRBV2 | CASSEETFRGDTQYF | TGTGCCAGCAGCGAAGAAACCTTCAGGGGAGATACGCAGTATTTT
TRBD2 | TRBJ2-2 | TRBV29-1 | CSVGTSGVTGELFF | TGCAGCGTAGGGACTAGCGGGGTGACCGGGGAGCTGTTTTTT
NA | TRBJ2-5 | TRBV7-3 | CASSFQGSQETQYF | TGTGCCAGCAGCTTTCAGGGGTCCCAAGAGACCCAGTACTTC
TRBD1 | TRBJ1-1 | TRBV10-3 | CAISASQGSNTEAFF | TGTGCCATCAGTGCTTCACAGGGGAGTAACACTGAAGCTTTCTTT
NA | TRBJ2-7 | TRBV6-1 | CASSDIYEQYF | TGTGCCAGCAGTGATATCTACGAGCAGTACTTC
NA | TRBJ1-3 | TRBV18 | CASSSVGNTIYF | TGTGCCAGCTCATCCGTTGGAAACACCATATATTTT
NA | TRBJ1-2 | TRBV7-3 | CASSPGQNYGYTF | TGTGCCAGCAGCCCCGGACAGAACTATGGCTACACCTTC
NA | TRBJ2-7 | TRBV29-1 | CSVEGADEQYF | TGCAGCGTTGAAGGAGCGGACGAGCAGTACTTC
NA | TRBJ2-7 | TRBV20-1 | CSALAYEQYF | TGCAGTGCTCTTGCCTACGAGCAGTACTTC